What follows describes a single TCR beta chain. Its specific antigen is unknown. No per-base quality is available; no much larger clone lies one base away. This specimen includes other DNA sequences encoding the same CDR3. These data originate in a study of CD8+ T cells in alopecia areata (dated by TCRdb to 2017 to 2018). Describing the broader study: Treated patients were enrolled in an open-label pilot trial of oral tofacitinib, 5 to 10 mg twice daily, for moderate-to-severe alopecia areata. Patients received tofacitinib for 6 to 18 months and were then followed off drug for 6 months to check for delayed response and recurrence. Disease severity in treated patients was measured with the SALT score, which quantifies the percentage of affected scalp surface area. To study T cell clonal expansion in alopecia areata, the researchers applied high-throughput TCRbeta sequencing to both the C3H/HeJ mouse model and human patients. Scalp tissue and sorted CD4+ and CD8+ peripheral blood T cells from patchy and totalis/universalis alopecia areata patients and from healthy controls were covered by human TCRbeta sequencing. Tofacitinib-treated patients had biopsies at baseline and at 4 and 24 weeks of treatment, with a later scalp biopsy in several patients. Clonality in the scalp was compared among normal scalp (n=4), patchy alopecia areata scalp (n=8), and alopecia totalis/universalis scalp (n=8). The RNA source kit depended on sample type: the PAXgene miRNA kit for fixed scalp, the miRNeasy kit for PBMCs, and the RNeasy kit for mouse skin. TCRbeta CDR3 regions were amplified by immunoSEQ multiplex PCR with 35 Vbeta forward and 13 Jbeta reverse primers.

The meaning of the sample's treatment or condition label: oral pan-JAK inhibitor, 5-10 mg twice daily. Lesional scalp punch biopsies and peripheral blood were obtained from alopecia areata patients. After PBMCs were isolated by density centrifugation and stained for CD3, CD4 and CD8, a FACSAria was used to sort CD4+ and CD8+ T cells. CDR1 GTSNPN and CDR2 SVGIG were looked up in the germline V gene (reference sequence). Including cysteine and phenylalanine, the CDR3 has 13 amino acids. The DNA shown is the 39-base CDR3, in frame from base 1. The germline ends are 10 bases apart after V is trimmed by 0 bases and J by 5 bases. The paper as a whole reports these results and caveats: Compared with normal scalp, lesional scalp, particularly in alopecia totalis/universalis, had higher clonality and more expanded CD8+ clones, which suggests antigenic drive. Tofacitinib significantly decreased scalp clonality and the number of expanded CD8+ clones among the top 100 scalp clones. During tofacitinib treatment, many expanded lesional clones remained in scalp and blood, and this persistence may partly explain relapse after treatment is stopped. Shared TCR sequences between patients were less evident than in mice, which may be partly attributable to HLA diversity in the patient population. Unlike mouse skin, where gammadelta T cells dominate, normal human skin contains resident alphabeta T cells that get sequenced too, which complicates analysis of the scalp TCR repertoire. Because the treated cohort was small and had just a single nonresponder, larger studies are needed to establish links between baseline CD8+ expansion and response.

Libraries were constructed by the immunoSEQ multiplex PCR assay. RNA was extracted from all samples and reverse transcribed into cDNA, which served as template for TCR sequencing. SuperScript III was used to make first-strand cDNA, primed with a 2:1 mix of oligo-dT and random hexamers. A synthetic immune receptor repertoire was used to assess amplification bias, and residual bias was removed computationally. The paper's data handling went like this. Raw reads were preprocessed to remove errors, and CDR3 was defined according to IMGT conventions as the region from the conserved cysteine to phenylalanine. Clonality was calculated as 1 minus Shannon entropy normalized by log2 of the number of productive unique TCRs. Whether scalp clones were CD4 or CD8 was inferred by matching scalp TCRbeta sequences against CD4 and CD8 repertoires sorted from blood. Sourced from immuneACCESS, this table was stored by TCRdb with only in-frame sequences that have V and J called. A share of the clones is absent; for the studies checked, an unresolved V gene accounts for under half, and the remainder has no known explanation. V, J and clone size were drawn from that table, and D and trimming were deduced from the DNA. This sample holds 150,000 or so clones; roughly 50% were observed only once. Together, the top ten hold roughly 17% of the sample.

Sequenced material: CD4+ T cells sorted from blood, taken at approximately week 56, from a patient treated with tofacitinib. The TCR originated in a human donor with alopecia areata. The V gene is TRBV30 and the J gene is TRBJ2-5; the D region may be TRBD1 or TRBD2, each matching 6 bases equally. The CDR3 region: CAWSVVGGETQYF. At the DNA level, the sequence is TGTGCCTGGAGTGTCGTAGGGGGGGAGACCCAGTACTTC.